Below are 32 T cell receptor beta chains sequenced from a single sample in a study of CD8+ T cells in alopecia areata. cDNA serving as the sequencing template came from extracted, reverse transcribed RNA. Profiling relied on immunoSEQ multiplex PCR, and the TCRdb table lists in-frame clones only, not all of them. The sample holds 120,000 to 150,000 clones, about three fifths seen once. Sequenced input: CD8+ T cells sorted from blood. The receptors originated from a human donor in good health.

This clone was counted between two and nine times. This chain joins TRBV19 and TRBJ2-7; the D gene is possibly TRBD2 (5 bases). Trimming pared 9 bases from V and 6 bases from J, leaving 18 bases between. The germline V gene encodes CDR1 LNHDA and CDR2 SQIVND (reference sequence). CDR3 length: 13 residues. The CDR3 is CASTVAGSGEQYF. CDR3 coding DNA: TGTGCCAGCACCGTCGCGGGTTCTGGCGAGCAGTACTTC.

The CDR3: CSVEGLAGGSYNEQFF. The CDR3 DNA is TGCAGCGTTGAAGGACTAGCGGGAGGGTCCTACAATGAGCAGTTCTTC. This chain connects TRBV29-1 to TRBJ2-1, with TRBD2 matching 14 bases. CDR3 length: 16 residues. Germline V gives CDR1 SQVTM, CDR2 ANQGSEA. Losses at the gene ends were 1 base for V and 1 base for J; bases not matched to a gene: 0.

The chain uses TRBV4-1 and TRBJ1-2, with 8 nucleotides matching TRBD1. After removal of 2 bases from V and 8 bases from J, the junction contained 13 bases not matched to a gene. CDR3 length: 16 amino acids. CDR1 and CDR2 (germline): MGHRA, YSYEKL. CDR3 amino acids: CASSQKIETGERGYTF. Here the CDR3 DNA reads TGCGCCAGCAGCCAAAAGATTGAGACAGGGGAAAGGGGCTACACCTTC.

The chain joins TRBV2 to TRBJ2-7; 7 bases fit TRBD2. The J segment lost 4 bases and the V segment lost 7 bases, leaving 7 bases of the junction unmatched. The CDR3 sequence is 13 residues long. CDR1 is SNHLY, CDR2 FYNNEI, per germline. CDR3 residues: CASIETSRYEQYF. Here the CDR3 DNA reads TGTGCCAGCATCGAGACTAGCCGGTACGAGCAGTACTTC. Looking up the rest from reference TRBV2 and TRBJ2-7 gives the full variable domain: EPEVTQTPSHQVTQMGQEVILRCVPISNHLYFYWYRQILGQKVEFLVSFYNNEISEKSEIFDDQFSVERPDGSNFTLKIRSTKLEDSAMYFCASIETSRYEQYFGPGTRLTVT.

The genes are TRBV29-1 and TRBJ1-1; D remains ambiguous. The CDR3 loop spans 11 amino acids. Trimming removed 4 bases from V and 7 bases from J, with 10 bases in between. CDR1 is SQVTM and CDR2 is ANQGSEA in the germline V gene. CDR3 in amino acids: CSVATRLEAFF. In DNA, the CDR3 is TGCAGCGTTGCCACACGGCTTGAAGCTTTCTTT. Looking up the rest from reference TRBV29-1 and TRBJ1-1 gives the full variable domain: SAVISQKPSRDICQRGTSLTIQCQVDSQVTMMFWYRQQPGQSLTLIATANQGSEATYESGFVIDKFPISRPNLTFSTLTVSNMSPEDSSIYLCSVATRLEAFFGQGTRLTVV.

The V and J genes are TRBV9 and TRBJ2-7, with TRBD2 identical over 7 bases. V shed 1 base, J shed 6 bases, and the junction held 4 bases outside the gene matches. From germline, CDR1 is SGDLS and CDR2 YYNGEE. CDR3 length equals 13 residues. CDR3 amino acids: CASSVTGGGEQYF. The CDR3 coding sequence is TGTGCCAGCAGCGTAACGGGAGGAGGCGAGCAGTACTTC.

A single count supports this clone. V gene TRBV2 combines with J gene TRBJ2-4, with 7 bases lining up with TRBD1. J was trimmed by 11 bases and V by 9 bases; bases with no gene match: 4. This CDR3 spans 10 amino acids. Germline lookup yields CDR1 SNHLY and CDR2 FYNNEI. The CDR3 region has the DNA TGTGCCAGTAGACAGGGCCTTCAGTACTTC. Amino acid sequence: CASRQGLQYF. Variable domain in full (rest from reference TRBV2 and TRBJ2-4): EPEVTQTPSHQVTQMGQEVILRCVPISNHLYFYWYRQILGQKVEFLVSFYNNEISEKSEIFDDQFSVERPDGSNFTLKIRSTKLEDSAMYFCASRQGLQYFGAGTRLSVL.

This clone was detected a few times. Distinct nucleotide sequences in the sample also encode this CDR3. J is TRBJ2-5 and V is TRBV28; no firm D call. Germline CDR1 is MDHEN and CDR2 is SYDVKM. The CDR3 totals 11 residues. Trimming took 3 bases from V and 5 from J, leaving 4 bases between them. CDR3 bases: TGTGCCAGCAGTTTTGGGGAGACCCAGTACTTC. It translates to CASSFGETQYF.

The chain links TRBV9 to TRBJ2-2; unclear D gene. Trimming removed 1 base from V and 4 bases from J, with 5 bases in between. The CDR3 consists of 13 residues. The germline V gene encodes CDR1 SGDLS and CDR2 YYNGEE. CDR3 in amino acids: CASSVPLTGELFF. Written as DNA, the CDR3 is TGTGCCAGCAGCGTACCCCTCACCGGGGAGCTGTTTTTT.

The CDR3 loop is CASSLGQKETQYF. Here the CDR3 DNA reads TGTGCCAGCAGTTTAGGACAGAAAGAGACCCAGTACTTC. The chain joins TRBV27 to TRBJ2-5, with D possibly matching TRBD1 (6 bases). Trimming removed 2 bases from V and 3 bases from J, with 7 bases in between. The CDR3 spans 13 residues. Germline CDR1 reads MNHEY; CDR2 reads SMNVEV (reference sequence).

This sequence joins TRBV29-1 and TRBJ1-1; D may be TRBD1 (6 bases). This CDR3 is 13 amino acids long. V shed 2 bases and J shed 4 bases, with 11 bases lying between them. Germline-derived CDR1 and CDR2 are SQVTM and ANQGSEA. Written as DNA, the CDR3 is TGCAGCGTTGAATGGTCAGGGGCCACTGAAGCTTTCTTT. This encodes CSVEWSGATEAFF.

J is TRBJ2-7 and V is TRBV11-2; D possibly matches TRBD1 or TRBD2 (5 bases each). V gave up 3 bases and J gave up 6 bases, with 12 bases separating them. The CDR3 totals 13 residues. Looked up from germline, CDR1 is SGHAT and CDR2 is FQNNGV. As DNA, the CDR3 is TGTGCCAGCAGCTTTGGGACCGCCAGCGAGCAGTACTTC. Its protein is CASSFGTASEQYF.

The chain employs TRBV6-4 and TRBJ2-3, with 9 bases that match TRBD1. CDR1 and CDR2 (germline): MRHNA, SNTAGT. This CDR3 contains 17 residues. Unmatched junction bases numbered 17, after V lost 9 bases and J lost 4 bases. The CDR3 DNA reads TGTGCCAGGGGCGGGACAGGGAGGATATCTGAACCAGATACGCAGTATTTT. It codes for CARGGTGRISEPDTQYF.

This clone was recorded once. The chain combines TRBV27 with TRBJ2-7, with 9 bases identical to TRBD2. The ends lost 0 bases at V and 5 bases at J; junction bases unmatched: 2. Germline V gene data show CDR1 as MNHEY and CDR2 as SMNVEV (reference sequence). This CDR3 spans 14 amino acids. The chain's CDR3 is CASSLSASGNEQYF. CDR3 sequence (DNA): TGTGCCAGCAGTTTATCGGCTAGCGGGAACGAGCAGTACTTC.

This clone has more than one count but fewer than ten. The genes are TRBV29-1 and TRBJ2-7; a possible D gene is TRBD1 (6 bases). CDR1 is SQVTM, CDR2 ANQGSEA, per germline. V was trimmed by 4 bases and J by 0 bases, leaving 13 bases between them. CDR3 size: 14 residues. The CDR3 DNA follows: TGCAGCGTTGGGGGTGACAGGAACTCCTACGAGCAGTACTTC. Protein: CSVGGDRNSYEQYF.

The chain links TRBV6-5 to TRBJ1-1, with D maybe TRBD1 (5 bases). Germline V CDR1 and CDR2: MNHEY, SVGAGI. V lost 2 bases and J 11 bases, leaving 15 bases between the germline ends. There are 13 residues in the CDR3. CDR3 bases: TGTGCCAGCAGTTACCCCGGGGCAGGGATGGCTTTCTTT. Translated: CASSYPGAGMAFF.

This chain uses TRBV21-1 with TRBJ2-4. TRBV21-1 is assigned pseudogene status. This CDR3 spans 16 amino acids. The CDR3 loop is CASSKKCGPAKNIQYF. The CDR3 DNA follows: TGTGCCAGCAGCAAAAAGTGCGGACCAGCCAAAAACATTCAGTACTTC.

The chain has TRBV14 and TRBJ2-1, with D uncertain. Trimming pared 5 bases from V and 10 bases from J, leaving 15 bases between. Germline V gives CDR1 SGHDN, CDR2 FVKESK. This CDR3 comprises 13 residues. The CDR3 nucleotides are TGTGCCAGCAGCGCGAAGGACCCTGCCGAGCAGTTCTTC. It specifies CASSAKDPAEQFF.

The gene calls are TRBV6-1 and TRBJ2-7; no clear D. Between the trimmed V and J ends, which lost 4 bases and 1 base, there was a span of 5 bases. Germline lookup yields CDR1 MNHNS and CDR2 SASEGT. The CDR3 has 12 amino acids. CDR3 region: CASSVLSYEQYF. DNA for the CDR3: TGTGCCAGCAGTGTACTTTCCTACGAGCAGTACTTC.

This clone was seen only a few times. The chain couples TRBV4-1 to TRBJ2-2; D unresolved. Germline V gives CDR1 MGHRA, CDR2 YSYEKL. V lost 5 bases, J lost 4 bases, and 8 bases lay in between. The CDR3 covers 13 residues. CDR3 region: CASSVSATGELFF. The CDR3 bases are TGCGCCAGCAGCGTCTCTGCCACCGGGGAGCTGTTTTTT.

The V and J genes are TRBV2 and TRBJ1-2; TRBD1 might be the D (5 bases). The CDR3 contains 14 residues. Trimming took off 8 bases at V and 0 bases at J, with 13 bases between the two ends. Germline CDR1 is SNHLY and CDR2 is FYNNEI. CDR3 DNA sequence: TGTGCCAGCTCCGGGGGGACCGCTAACTATGGCTACACCTTC. It is translated as CASSGGTANYGYTF.

This clone has more than one count but fewer than ten. The chain uses TRBV4-1 and TRBJ2-7, with D possibly being TRBD1 or TRBD2 (5 bases each). CDR3 length: 13 residues. The germline CDR1 and CDR2 sequences are MGHRA and YSYEKL. V lost 0 bases to trimming and J lost 6 bases, with 9 bases between them. CDR3 DNA: TGCGCCAGCAGCCAAGATTGGGGGAGCGAGCAGTACTTC. Its protein is CASSQDWGSEQYF.

The chain is built from TRBV11-2 and TRBJ2-7, with 9 bases fitting TRBD2. CDR3 length equals 16 residues. Looked up from germline, CDR1 is SGHAT and CDR2 is FQNNGV. The trim removed 2 bases at V and 0 bases at J, leaving 5 bases unmatched. The DNA for the CDR3 is TGTGCCAGCAGCTTACCGGCGGGAGGGCCCTCCTACGAGCAGTACTTC. This sequence encodes CASSLPAGGPSYEQYF.

The chain uses TRBV29-1 and TRBJ2-1; no clear D gene. The CDR3 consists of 14 residues. With 4 bases removed from V and 0 bases from J, the gap between germline ends came to 10 bases. Germline V gives CDR1 SQVTM, CDR2 ANQGSEA. The CDR3 DNA reads as TGCAGCGTTGCCGGCCTCAGCTCCTACAATGAGCAGTTCTTC. Its protein product is CSVAGLSSYNEQFF.

The chain combines TRBV28 with TRBJ2-7; D is uncertain. Germline assignment: CDR1 MDHEN and CDR2 SYDVKM. This CDR3 is 15 amino acids long. V gave up 0 bases and J gave up 5 bases, with 14 bases separating them. The CDR3 DNA reads TGTGCCAGCAGTTTATGGGGGAATAGTTTTAACGAGCAGTACTTC. Translation gives CASSLWGNSFNEQYF.

The chain joins TRBV27 to TRBJ2-7; 11 bases agree with TRBD2. The trim removed 5 bases at V and 9 bases at J, leaving 9 bases unmatched. This CDR3 is built from 14 residues. Germline lookup yields CDR1 MNHEY and CDR2 SMNVEV (reference sequence). In DNA, the CDR3 is TGTGCCAGCAGTCCACTAGCGGGAGAGGTGGGGCAGTACTTC. It translates to CASSPLAGEVGQYF.

The chain links TRBV28 to TRBJ2-5; D is unclear. The CDR3 length is 15 residues. From germline, CDR1 is MDHEN and CDR2 SYDVKM. The V and J ends lost 2 bases and 1 base respectively, with 11 bases between them. The DNA for the CDR3 is TGTGCCAGCAGTTTAGGCTTGGATATCCAAGAGACCCAGTACTTC. This sequence encodes CASSLGLDIQETQYF.

The chain has TRBV6-6 and TRBJ2-7, with D perhaps matching TRBD2 (5 bases). V lost 2 bases, J lost 5 bases, and 7 bases lay in between. The CDR3 is 12 amino acids. Looked up from germline, CDR1 is MNHNY and CDR2 is SVGAGI (reference sequence). CDR3 amino acids: CASSYKRDEQYF. CDR3 DNA sequence: TGTGCCAGCAGTTACAAGAGGGACGAGCAGTACTTC.

J is TRBJ2-1 and V is TRBV19, with TRBD2 identical over 7 bases. CDR3 length equals 16 residues. CDR1 and CDR2 from the germline V gene are LNHDA and SQIVND (reference sequence). J lost 8 bases, V lost 5 bases, and 15 bases had no gene match. The CDR3 sequence: CASSAQAGAYRDEQFF. The CDR3 nucleotides are TGTGCCAGTAGTGCCCAGGCGGGAGCCTACCGGGATGAGCAGTTCTTC.

This clone appeared once. This chain connects TRBV29-1 to TRBJ1-2, with D unresolved. The V end lost 2 bases, the J end lost 5 bases, and 9 bases lay between the germline ends. There are 12 residues in the CDR3. In germline, CDR1 is SQVTM, CDR2 ANQGSEA. CDR3 nucleotide sequence: TGCAGCGTTGAATCTGCAATATATGGCTACACCTTC. It translates to CSVESAIYGYTF.

V and J are TRBV5-6 and TRBJ2-3, with D unclear. Trimming pared 3 bases from V and 4 bases from J, leaving 12 bases between. The CDR3 has 14 residues. CDR1 SGHDT and CDR2 YYEEEE come from the germline V gene. CDR3 region: CASSSDLQPDTQYF. CDR3 DNA sequence: TGTGCCAGCAGCTCCGACTTACAACCAGATACGCAGTATTTT.

This clone was detected a few times. This chain links TRBV11-2 with TRBJ2-2; 9 positions agree with TRBD1. Germline lookup yields CDR1 SGHAT and CDR2 FQNNGV. The CDR3 length is 16 residues. The J segment lost 7 bases and the V segment lost 5 bases, leaving 11 bases of the junction unmatched. The CDR3 DNA follows: TGTGCCAGCAGCCTCCGGGACAGGGATAAATTCGGGGAGCTGTTTTTT. Translated: CASSLRDRDKFGELFF.